This T cell receptor (beta chain) appears in the sequencing data of a study of siplizumab effects on memory and regulatory T cells. Assaying covered 85,000 to 100,000 TCR templates per sample. The data were produced by immunoSEQ multiplex PCR, yet TCRdb's version contains in-frame clones alone and is incomplete. The sample holds roughly 120,000 clones, 92% seen once. This CDR3 has 13 residues. The V end lost 11 bases, the J end lost 4 bases, and 17 bases lay between the germline ends. CDR1 is SNHLY and CDR2 is FYNNEI in the germline V gene. The chain links TRBV2 to TRBJ1-1; no firm D call. The TCR sequence derives from a human donor in good health. Sequenced material: CD4+ T cells sorted from blood. Here the CDR3 reads CAVRREVGTEAFF. In DNA form, the CDR3 reads TGTGCCGTGAGGCGGGAGGTTGGCACTGAAGCTTTCTTT. Full variable domain (outside the CDR3, taken from reference TRBV2 and TRBJ1-1): EPEVTQTPSHQVTQMGQEVILRCVPISNHLYFYWYRQILGQKVEFLVSFYNNEISEKSEIFDDQFSVERPDGSNFTLKIRSTKLEDSAMYFCAVRREVGTEAFFGQGTRLTVV.